A single sample is the source of the 18 T cell receptor beta chains below, sequenced in a study of regulatory T cells in long-lasting Graves disease. The authors built TCR beta libraries using iRepertoire HTBI primers and Arm-PCR of CDR3 regions. TCRdb fed the multiplex PCR reads into MiXCR, producing one record per CDR3 protein. The top ten hold 22% of the sample, which has 300,000 to 400,000 distinct CDR3 sequences, around a sixth seen once. Time point noted: newly diagnosed GD, antithyroid drugs for less than 3 months. The TCR library was made from RNA extracted from PBMCs. The material sequenced was peripheral blood mononuclear cells (PBMCs), taken at new diagnosis, from a patient treated with antithyroid drugs. All receptors derive from a female donor with Graves disease.

This clonotype was recorded many times. The chain links TRBV14 to TRBJ2-3; D possibly corresponds to TRBD2 (5 bases). V was pared by 2 bases and J by 2 bases, with 14 bases between. Germline V CDR1 and CDR2: SGHDN, FVKESK. The CDR3 totals 16 residues. CDR3 region: CASSQSEGYPTDTQYF. CDR3 in DNA: TGTGCCAGCAGCCAATCCGAGGGCTACCCCACAGATACGCAGTATTTT.

This clonotype has ten or more counts. V gene TRBV7-2 combines with J gene TRBJ2-5; D may be TRBD1 (5 bases). CDR1 and CDR2 (germline): SGHTA, FQGNSA. V was shortened by 5 bases and J by 3 bases, with 16 bases between the two germline ends. There are 15 residues in the CDR3. The CDR3 bases are TGTGCCAGCAGCACCCTCGGCAGGGTAGAAGAGACCCAGTACTTC. Protein sequence: CASSTLGRVEETQYF.

This clonotype was observed at least ten times. The genes are TRBV12-3 or TRBV12-4 and TRBJ2-6; D tentatively reads TRBD1 or TRBD2 (5 bases each). V shed 1 base and J shed 0 bases, with 16 bases lying between them. The length of the CDR3 is 19 residues. CDR3: CASSLVLGTASSGANVLTF. The CDR3 region has the DNA TGTGCCAGCAGTTTAGTTTTGGGGACCGCAAGCTCTGGGGCCAACGTCCTGACTTTC.

The rearrangement joins TRBV9 to TRBJ1-2; 12 bases agree with TRBD1. Unmatched junction bases numbered 17, after V lost 4 bases and J lost 4 bases. The CDR3 has 19 amino acids. Germline V gives CDR1 SGDLS, CDR2 YYNGEE. For the CDR3, the DNA is TGTGCCAGCAGCCCAACAGGGACAGGGGGCTCCCTGACGGGCTATGGCTACACCTTC. Its protein product is CASSPTGTGGSLTGYGYTF.

The chain carries TRBV20-1 and TRBJ2-1, with 15 bases fitting TRBD2. The germline V gene encodes CDR1 DFQATT and CDR2 SNEGSKA (reference sequence). The CDR3 is made up of 14 amino acids. V was pared by 6 bases and J by 9 bases, with 6 bases of the junction left unmatched. The chain's CDR3 is CSAPGLAGGGEQFF. The CDR3 nucleotides read TGCAGTGCCCCTGGACTAGCGGGAGGGGGTGAGCAGTTCTTC.

The chain is built from TRBV27 and TRBJ1-1; possible D gene TRBD1, 6 bases. The germline gives CDR1 MNHEY, CDR2 SMNVEV (reference sequence). The CDR3 runs to 16 residues. V lost 5 bases to trimming and J lost 0 bases, with 16 bases between them. The CDR3, as DNA: TGTGCCAGCAGTCCCCGGACAGTAGCGATGAACACTGAAGCTTTCTTT. Its protein product is CASSPRTVAMNTEAFF.

This clonotype was seen at least ten times. The chain has TRBV7-7 and TRBJ1-4; D is unclear. The ends were cut back, 1 base at V and 8 bases at J, with 14 bases in the middle. Germline V gene lookup returns CDR1 SSHAT and CDR2 FNYEAQ (reference sequence). The CDR3 length is 15 residues. The CDR3 is CASSLGRSRGEKLFF. Here the CDR3 DNA reads TGTGCCAGCAGCTTAGGTCGGTCGAGAGGGGAAAAACTGTTTTTT.

This clonotype was counted only a few times. The rearrangement uses TRBV7-2 and TRBJ1-4; tentatively, D is TRBD1 (5 bases). The CDR3 totals 15 residues. The germline V gene encodes CDR1 SGHTA and CDR2 FQGNSA. Trimming removed 5 bases at V and 1 base at J, with 11 bases between. CDR3 residues: CASSLSGRTNEKLFF. CDR3 nucleotides: TGTGCCAGCAGCCTTTCAGGGAGAACTAATGAAAAACTGTTTTTT.

This clonotype was found a few times. The genes are TRBV2 and TRBJ2-1, with 9 bases identical to TRBD2. Germline CDR1 and CDR2: SNHLY and FYNNEI. The trim removed 6 bases at V and 5 bases at J, leaving 11 bases unmatched. This CDR3 comprises 16 residues. The CDR3 DNA reads TGTGCCAGCAGAACTACCAGGACTAGCGCAAACAATGAGCAGTTCTTC. Residues: CASRTTRTSANNEQFF. The entire variable domain, with the rest obtained from reference TRBV2 and TRBJ2-1, is as follows: EPEVTQTPSHQVTQMGQEVILRCVPISNHLYFYWYRQILGQKVEFLVSFYNNEISEKSEIFDDQFSVERPDGSNFTLKIRSTKLEDSAMYFCASRTTRTSANNEQFFGPGTRLTVL.

The sample holds many counts of this clonotype. This chain uses TRBV28 with TRBJ1-5; unclear D gene. V was pared by 8 bases and J by 9 bases, with 26 bases between. Germline CDR1 is MDHEN and CDR2 is SYDVKM. This CDR3 has 16 residues. This chain's CDR3 is CASRSPHRLKLPPQHF. CDR3 DNA sequence: TGTGCCAGCCGTTCGCCCCACCGCCTAAAGCTTCCGCCCCAGCATTTT.

This clonotype was detected only a few times. The chain employs TRBV10-3 and TRBJ2-3; 9 bases are shared with TRBD2. This CDR3 is built from 15 residues. V lost 8 bases, J lost 0 bases, and 6 bases stayed unmatched. The germline V gene encodes CDR1 ENHRY and CDR2 SYGVKD. CDR3 protein: CAIGVTSGSTDTQYF. CDR3 bases: TGTGCCATCGGGGTGACTAGCGGAAGCACAGATACGCAGTATTTT.

This clonotype was observed at least ten times. This rearrangement joins TRBV12-3 or TRBV12-4 to TRBJ2-7, with a weak D call TRBD2 (5 bases). Trimming cost V 0 bases and J 1 base, with 10 bases left between them. The CDR3 spans 15 residues. CDR3: CASSLARSGSYEQYF. The CDR3 coding sequence is TGTGCCAGCAGTTTAGCGCGAAGCGGTTCCTACGAGCAGTACTTC.

This chain connects TRBV29-1 to TRBJ2-3, with 10 nucleotides matching TRBD2. V lost 0 bases to trimming and J lost 6 bases; unmatched junction nucleotides: 12. The CDR3 loop spans 17 amino acids. CDR1 is SQVTM, CDR2 ANQGSEA, per germline. CDR3 nucleotide sequence: TGCAGCGTTGAAGATCTGGGGCTAGCGGGGGCTTCGGATACGCAGTATTTT. It yields the protein CSVEDLGLAGASDTQYF.

This clonotype came up a few times. The junction departs from the called germline gene at one end, perhaps through a read error. The rearrangement uses TRBV19 and TRBJ1-5; no clear D. CDR1 and CDR2 from the germline V gene are LNHDA and SQIVND (reference sequence). This CDR3 is 15 amino acids long. DNA for the CDR3: TGTGTCAGTAGTACCGGGATTACGTTTGATCAGCCCCAGCATTTT. Protein: CVSSTGITFDQPQHF.

This clonotype appeared many times. The chain joins TRBV28 to TRBJ2-7, with 7 bases matching TRBD1. J was trimmed by 1 base and V by 3 bases; bases with no gene match: 6. CDR3 length equals 15 residues. CDR1 MDHEN and CDR2 SYDVKM come from the germline V gene. The CDR3 bases are TGTGCCAGCAGTTTCCACGGGACAGTTTCCTACGAGCAGTACTTC. Protein: CASSFHGTVSYEQYF.

Many counts were recorded for this clonotype. The chain couples TRBV29-1 to TRBJ2-1; D not resolved. The CDR3 runs to 14 residues. Germline loops: CDR1 SQVTM, CDR2 ANQGSEA. Trimming left V 1 base short and J 4 bases short, with 11 bases between. The CDR3 coding sequence is TGCAGCGTTGAAGGGTCCTACCAGTACAATGAGCAGTTCTTC. Translation: CSVEGSYQYNEQFF.

CDR3 loop: CASSSLNMNTEAFF. The CDR3 bases are TGTGCCAGCAGCTCCCTCAACATGAACACTGAAGCTTTCTTT. V gene TRBV7-2 combines with J gene TRBJ1-1; D remains ambiguous. The V end lost 4 bases, the J end lost 0 bases, and 9 bases lay between the germline ends. This CDR3 has 14 residues. Looked up from germline, CDR1 is SGHTA and CDR2 is FQGNSA.

The genes are TRBV18 and TRBJ2-7, with D possibly being TRBD1 (6 bases). The CDR3 is 15 amino acids. Germline V CDR1 and CDR2: KGHSH, LQKENI. V lost 3 bases to trimming and J lost 2 bases, with 14 bases between them. The CDR3 DNA is TGTGCCAGCTCACCCAGTCCAGGGGCCACCTACGAGCAGTACTTC. The encoded protein is CASSPSPGATYEQYF.